This is a list of T cell receptor beta chains from one sample in a study of cytomegalovirus exposure and HLA in healthy donors. The repertoire was sequenced with immunoSEQ multiplex PCR; TCRdb's copy has only in-frame clones and lacks some. The sample has around 190,000 clones; about 80% are singletons. Sample: PBMCs. Source of these receptors: a man aged 25-45 years in good health and CMV-seronegative. CDR3s include the opening cysteine and the closing phenylalanine or tryptophan. The order of the fields is D gene, clone size, J gene, V gene, CDR3 protein, CDR3 DNA. A D gene is named only where the DNA matches it firmly. Some rows mark clone size as missing; the rest say once, few, many or name a class of expanded clone.

>NA|NA|TRBJ2-7|TRBV28
CASSFGRGEGYEQYF
TGTGCCAGCAGTTTCGGCAGGGGTGAGGGCTACGAGCAGTACTTC
>NA|NA|TRBJ1-2|TRBV6-6
CASSYWAGPNYGYTF
TGTGCCAGCAGTTACTGGGCAGGGCCGAACTATGGCTACACCTTC
>TRBD1|NA|TRBJ1-6|TRBV2
CASSAGQGNNSPLHF
TGTGCCAGCAGTGCTGGACAGGGGAATAATTCACCCCTCCACTTT
>NA|NA|TRBJ1-3|TRBV27
CASSLDRAGNTIYF
TGTGCCAGCAGTTTAGACAGAGCTGGAAACACCATATATTTT
>TRBD1|NA|TRBJ1-5|TRBV14
CASSLLAGGVGWSGGQANF
TGTGCCAGCAGCCTCCTTGCAGGGGGAGTAGGGTGGTCAGGGGGCCAGGCCAATTTT
>TRBD1|NA|TRBJ2-3|TRBV28
CASSSPDRPGDTQYF
TGTGCCAGCAGTTCCCCGGACAGGCCCGGAGATACGCAGTATTTT
>TRBD2|NA|TRBJ2-7|TRBV9
CASSLREGTYEQYF
TGTGCCAGCAGCCTTCGGGAGGGGACCTACGAGCAGTACTTC
>NA|NA|TRBJ2-2|TRBV5-1
CASSFRGDYTGELFF
TGCGCCAGCAGCTTCAGGGGAGACTACACCGGGGAGCTGTTTTTT
>TRBD1|NA|TRBJ1-2|TRBV7-3
CASSLGTGGKFGYTF
TGTGCCAGCAGCTTAGGGACAGGGGGAAAATTTGGCTACACCTTC
>TRBD1|NA|TRBJ2-5|TRBV5-4
CASSLGGVRGLETQYF
TGTGCCAGCAGCTTGGGGGGGGTCAGGGGGCTGGAGACCCAGTACTTC
>NA|NA|TRBJ2-3|TRBV7-3
CASSFLALSTDTQYF
TGTGCCAGCAGCTTTCTAGCGCTTAGCACAGATACGCAGTATTTT
>NA|NA|TRBJ1-6|TRBV7-9
CSSLLESDSPLHF
TGTTCCAGCCTACTAGAGAGCGATTCACCCCTCCACTTT
>TRBD2|NA|TRBJ2-7|TRBV5-1
CASTEGLAGDYEQYF
TGCGCCAGCACCGAGGGACTAGCGGGAGATTACGAGCAGTACTTC
>NA|NA|TRBJ2-2|TRBV10-1
CASGVGGVAGELFF
TGCGCCAGTGGGGTCGGGGGAGTAGCCGGGGAGCTGTTTTTT
>NA|once|TRBJ2-7|TRBV28
CASSSGYEQYF
TGTGCCAGCAGTTCCGGCTACGAGCAGTACTTC
>NA|NA|TRBJ2-7|TRBV6-5
CASSPYRDSYEQYF
TGTGCCAGCAGTCCTTACAGGGATTCCTACGAGCAGTACTTC
>TRBD2|few|TRBJ2-1|TRBV15
CATSPRSGSDEQFF
TGTGCCACCAGCCCTAGAAGCGGGAGCGATGAGCAGTTCTTC